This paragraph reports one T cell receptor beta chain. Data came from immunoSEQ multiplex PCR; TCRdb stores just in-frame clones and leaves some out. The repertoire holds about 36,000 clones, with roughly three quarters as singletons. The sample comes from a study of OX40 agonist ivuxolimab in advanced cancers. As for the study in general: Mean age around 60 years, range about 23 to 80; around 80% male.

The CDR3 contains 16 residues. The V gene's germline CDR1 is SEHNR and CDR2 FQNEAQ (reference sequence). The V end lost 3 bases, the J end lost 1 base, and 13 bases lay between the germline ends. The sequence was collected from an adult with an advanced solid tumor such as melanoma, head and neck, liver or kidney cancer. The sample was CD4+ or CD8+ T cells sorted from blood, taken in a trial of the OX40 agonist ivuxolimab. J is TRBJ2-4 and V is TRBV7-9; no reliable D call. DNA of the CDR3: TGTGCCAGCAGCTTCATTCAGTCGAGGGCCAAAAACATTCAGTACTTC. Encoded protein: CASSFIQSRAKNIQYF.